The subject of this entry is one TCR beta chain. Which antigen it targets is not known. The record has no base qualities; no much larger clone is one base away. TCRbeta CDR3 regions were amplified from genomic DNA by means of the immunoSEQ Assay, a bias-controlled multiplex PCR. The source study handled its data this way. Nucleated cell counts per sample were estimated from amplification of reference gene primers within the assay. To quantify the absolute abundance of each unique TCRbeta CDR3 rearrangement, sequence reads were collapsed and filtered. For each sample, productive Simpson clonality was calculated as the square root of Simpson's diversity index over productive rearrangements. This immuneACCESS table, as held by TCRdb, lists in-frame sequences with V and J called but not all clones. Of the missing ones, under half trace to an unresolved V gene in checked studies; the others have no known cause. From that table come the V and J calls and clone size; the DNA was used to work out D and trimming. This sample is represented by over 130,000 clones; about four fifths of them were singletons. The ten largest clones capture 8% to 9% of the sample.

At one collaborating source in Seattle, patients were enrolled during active infection and were followed longitudinally through the course of disease. The collaborating institutions used their own protocols to collect whole blood in K2EDTA tubes. For TCRbeta analysis, collaborator samples were shipped as frozen whole blood, as isolated PBMCs, or as DNA extracted from either sample type. This sample was included in a study of blood T cell repertoires in COVID-19 (dated by TCRdb to the early 2020s). In terms of the full investigation: Samples from collaborators originated in the United States, Italy and Spain and spanned both the acute and convalescent phases of COVID-19. The material from the prospective study consisted of cDNA or gDNA derived from T cells, B-cell-depleted T cells, or PBMCs. Deeply sampled blood TCRbeta repertoires from subjects exposed to, actively infected with, or recovered from COVID-19 were included in the dataset. The repertoires were made available in a free public database intended to serve as a resource for research on the immune response to SARS-CoV-2. Samples were obtained from the ongoing ImmuneRACE study (first 160 participants) and from about 1,300 subjects provided by 6 global collaborators. A de-identified subject ID, COVID-19 status, age in years and sex were almost always included in the sample metadata. HLA class I and class II types, where available, came from metadata supplied by the sample provider rather than from assay-based typing. What the study reported, not specific to this receptor: The quantity of clinical and demographic metadata differed by source and by participant and was supplied without curation.

Including cysteine and phenylalanine, the CDR3 has 13 amino acids. Only the CDR3 DNA stays, 39 bases, in frame from base 1. The germline ends are 8 bases apart after V is trimmed by 4 bases and J by 7 bases. From a lookup of the germline V gene, CDR1 and CDR2 are MRHNA and SNTAGT. This sequence uses TRBV6-4 and TRBJ1-6; no D gene can be assigned with confidence. Sequenced material: peripheral blood. This clonotype was obtained from a man in his thirties or forties with COVID-19, enrolled during active disease. The DNA sequence is given as TGTGCCAGCAGTGGGTACAGAAATTCACCCCTCCACTTT. Translated, this is CASSGYRNSPLHF.